The source of this T cell receptor (beta chain) is a study of shared clonotypes between healthy human individuals. Study-wide results and limits: In this cohort, only blood was sampled, and tissue repertoires likely differ.

Turning to this clone: The target antigen is unknown.

Splitting of CD4+ cells produced CD45RA+ naive and CD45RA-negative memory subsets. The assay used deep level. Sequencing used immunoSEQ multiplex PCR; TCRdb keeps in-frame clones, though not all of them. The sample yields about 1.5 million clones, approximately 98% seen once. Trimming cost V 6 bases and J 3 bases; bases outside gene matches: 6. CDR3 length: 16 amino acids. Germline values: CDR1 SNHLY, CDR2 FYNNEI. The chain joins TRBV2 to TRBJ2-3; 13 nucleotides match TRBD2. Material: naive CD4+ T cells sorted from blood. The subset: CD45RA+ positively selected. The clonotype was recovered from a man aged 25 to 40 in good health. CDR3 sequence reads: CASREPGLAGTDTQYF. The DNA of the CDR3 is TGTGCCAGCAGGGAACCGGGACTAGCGGGAACAGATACGCAGTATTTT.